This entry lists 30 T cell receptor beta chains sequenced from one sample in a study of shared clonotypes between healthy human individuals. The method was immunoSEQ multiplex PCR; TCRdb's version includes in-frame clones alone and lacks a portion of them. The sample gives some 92,000 clones, approximately 44% of which show up once; roughly 16% is in the top ten. The sequencing input was PBMCs. The receptors here all came from a woman in her thirties or forties in good health. Some clones in this sample may be carry-over from other donors' samples.

This clone was seen a few times. V gene TRBV30 combines with J gene TRBJ1-6, with D unresolved. V was shortened by 0 bases and J by 10 bases, with 16 bases between the two germline ends. The CDR3 loop spans 15 amino acids. Germline-derived CDR1 and CDR2 are GTSNPN and SVGIG (reference sequence). The chain's CDR3 is CAWSVNIYDSSPLHF. The CDR3 DNA follows: TGTGCCTGGAGTGTTAATATATACGATAGCTCACCCCTCCACTTT.

The gene calls are TRBV7-3 and TRBJ1-3, with 9 bases lining up with TRBD1. V was clipped by 6 bases and J by 1 base; unmatched bases: 7. The germline V gene has CDR1 SGHTA and CDR2 FQGTGA. The CDR3 totals 16 residues. The CDR3 nucleotides read TGTGCCAGCAGTCGAACCGGGACAGGGTCTGGAAACACCATATATTTT. It encodes CASSRTGTGSGNTIYF.

The table lists this clone with many counts. The chain is built from TRBV11-1 and TRBJ2-7, with D possibly TRBD1 on 6 matching bases. In germline, CDR1 is SGHAT, CDR2 FQDESV (reference sequence). V lost 4 bases to trimming and J lost 4 bases, with 14 bases between them. This CDR3 spans 14 amino acids. The CDR3 nucleotides are TGTGCCAGCAGCTACTCGGGGCAGGGGTACGAGCAGTACTTC. This translates into CASSYSGQGYEQYF.

This rearrangement joins TRBV6-6 to TRBJ1-4, with a possible D match to TRBD1 (5 bases). The CDR3 is 14 residues long. CDR1 is MNHNY, CDR2 SVGAGI, per germline (reference sequence). The ends were cut back, 1 base at V and 8 bases at J, with 11 bases in the middle. CDR3 loop: CASSYFDRGEKLFF. The CDR3 region has the DNA TGTGCCAGCAGTTACTTCGACCGGGGGGAAAAACTGTTTTTT.

J is TRBJ2-5 and V is TRBV2, with D hard to call. Near its end, the DNA agrees better with TRBJ2-7, so the J call may be wrong. CDR1 is SNHLY, CDR2 FYNNEI, per germline. This CDR3 has 14 residues. As DNA, the CDR3 is TGTGCCAGCAGTACCGTCTTCTTACGCTACGAGCAGTACTTC. Translating gives CASSTVFLRYEQYF.

This clone was seen only a few times. The chain uses TRBV27 and TRBJ2-6; tentatively, D is TRBD1 (5 bases). Trimming cost V 5 bases and J 3 bases, with 14 bases left between them. The germline V gene has CDR1 MNHEY and CDR2 SMNVEV (reference sequence). This CDR3 region has 16 residues. CDR3 sequence: CASSSRVLHGANVLTF. The CDR3 nucleotides read TGTGCCAGCAGTAGCAGGGTACTACATGGGGCCAACGTCCTGACTTTC.

V and J are TRBV6-6 and TRBJ2-4; D is perhaps TRBD1 or TRBD2 (5 bases each). This CDR3 has 15 residues. Trimming cost V 5 bases and J 3 bases, with 14 bases left between them. The V gene's germline CDR1 is MNHNY and CDR2 SVGAGI (reference sequence). The CDR3 region is CASSAWDGGKNIQYF. CDR3 bases: TGTGCCAGCAGTGCCTGGGATGGGGGCAAAAACATTCAGTACTTC.

This rearrangement joins TRBV7-9 to TRBJ2-1; D is ambiguous. CDR1 and CDR2 (germline): SEHNR, FQNEAQ (reference sequence). V was cut by 3 bases and J by 6 bases, with 9 bases left in between. The CDR3 totals 13 residues. The CDR3 DNA reads TGTGCCAGCAGCTTCGACGGATTCAATGAGCAGTTCTTC. Its translation: CASSFDGFNEQFF.

In its sample, this clone was seen a few times. The chain recombines TRBV29-1 with TRBJ2-1, with TRBD2 matching 12 bases. This CDR3 has 15 amino acids. Germline V gene data show CDR1 as SQVTM and CDR2 as ANQGSEA. The ends lost 2 bases at V and 4 bases at J; junction bases unmatched: 3. The CDR3 nucleotides read TGCAGCGTTGAACTAGCGGGAGGGAATTACAATGAGCAGTTCTTC. Protein product: CSVELAGGNYNEQFF.

This clone appeared a few times. V is TRBV7-9 and J is TRBJ2-1, with 8 positions matching TRBD1. CDR3 length equals 15 residues. The germline CDR1 and CDR2 sequences are SEHNR and FQNEAQ (reference sequence). V trimming: 1 base; J trimming: 7 bases; junction bases outside the gene matches: 6. DNA for the CDR3: TGTGCCAGCAGCTTAGGACAGGGGACAAGGAATGAGCAGTTCTTC. This codes for CASSLGQGTRNEQFF.

The J gene is TRBJ2-3, the V gene TRBV19, with D maybe TRBD2 (6 bases). V was shortened by 1 base and J by 0 bases, with 8 bases between the two germline ends. Germline CDR1 reads LNHDA; CDR2 reads SQIVND (reference sequence). This CDR3 is 15 amino acids long. The CDR3 bases are TGTGCCAGTAGTATAGGGCGGGGTAGCACAGATACGCAGTATTTT. Encoded protein: CASSIGRGSTDTQYF. Supplemented by reference TRBV19 and TRBJ2-3, the full variable domain reads DGGITQSPKYLFRKEGQNVTLSCEQNLNHDAMYWYRQDPGQGLRLIYYSQIVNDFQKGDIAEGYSVSREKKESFPLTVTSAQKNPTAFYLCASSIGRGSTDTQYFGPGTRLTVL.

This CDR3 reads CASSQDRTGIHHGYTF. CDR3 sequence (DNA): TGTGCCAGCAGCCAGGACAGGACGGGAATTCATCATGGCTACACCTTC. The chain is built from TRBV7-3 and TRBJ1-2, with 7 bases identical to TRBD1. CDR1 SGHTA and CDR2 FQGTGA come from the germline V gene. The CDR3 totals 16 residues. Unmatched junction bases numbered 15, after V lost 5 bases and J lost 6 bases.

The chain links TRBV5-1 to TRBJ1-1; D call uncertain. CDR3 length: 14 amino acids. The V end lost 0 bases, the J end lost 6 bases, and 12 bases lay between the germline ends. Per the germline V gene, CDR1 is SGHRS and CDR2 is YFSETQ. The CDR3 reads CASSLGRRSAEAFF. The CDR3 DNA is TGCGCCAGCAGCTTGGGAAGGAGGTCCGCTGAAGCTTTCTTT.

The V call is TRBV2, the J call TRBJ2-7, with D possibly being TRBD2 (5 bases). V gave up 1 base and J gave up 0 bases, with 13 bases separating them. The CDR3 runs 16 residues. Per germline, CDR1 SNHLY and CDR2 FYNNEI. CDR3: CASSEGVSVSSYEQYF. The DNA for the CDR3 is TGTGCCAGCAGTGAAGGAGTTAGCGTGAGCTCCTACGAGCAGTACTTC.

Worth noting for this clone: This likely traces to a read error, being one base from a far larger clone. This chain joins TRBV9 and TRBJ2-1; a weak D match, TRBD2 (6 bases). This CDR3 region has 13 residues. CDR1 and CDR2 from the germline V gene are SGDLS and YYNGEE. The CDR3 nucleotides are TGTGCCTGCAGCGTAGCGGCCTACAATGAGCAGTTCTTC. It codes for CACSVAAYNEQFF.

The rearrangement uses TRBV6-1 and TRBJ2-1, with D possibly matching TRBD1 (5 bases). The V gene's germline CDR1 is MNHNS and CDR2 SASEGT. Trimming took off 5 bases at V and 3 bases at J, with 8 bases between the two ends. The CDR3 contains 13 residues. The CDR3 DNA is TGTGCCAGCAGTCTTGACAGCTACAATGAGCAGTTCTTC. It codes for CASSLDSYNEQFF.

The chain combines TRBV7-9 with TRBJ2-7; no definite D call. Germline loops: CDR1 SEHNR, CDR2 FQNEAQ (reference sequence). The CDR3 runs to 13 residues. Trimming stripped 5 bases from V and 6 bases from J, with 14 bases between. In DNA, the CDR3 is TGTGCCAGCAGCCCGACCCGTTGGACCGAGCAGTACTTC. This codes for CASSPTRWTEQYF.

V gene TRBV29-1 combines with J gene TRBJ2-2, with TRBD2 as a possible D gene (6 bases). The CDR3 loop spans 13 amino acids. V dropped 5 bases and J dropped 7 bases, with 14 bases sitting between them. Germline lookup yields CDR1 SQVTM and CDR2 ANQGSEA. CDR3 in DNA: TGCAGCGTTTTGATCGGGGGTGGCGGGGAGCTGTTTTTT. The encoded protein is CSVLIGGGGELFF.

This chain links TRBV11-2 with TRBJ2-3; TRBD2 agrees at 7 bases. The CDR3 runs 16 residues. CDR1 SGHAT and CDR2 FQNNGV come from the germline V gene. J gave up 1 base and V 1 base, and 5 bases lay outside the gene matches. CDR3 loop: CASSLGASGRTDTQYF. CDR3 coding DNA: TGTGCCAGCAGCTTAGGGGCTAGCGGTCGCACAGATACGCAGTATTTT.

V usage is TRBV27 and J usage is TRBJ2-1, with D uncertain. The CDR3 is 11 residues long. V was pared by 8 bases and J by 8 bases, with 10 bases between. Per the germline V gene, CDR1 is MNHEY and CDR2 is SMNVEV (reference sequence). CDR3 sequence reads: CASPPADEQFF. CDR3 DNA sequence: TGTGCCAGCCCCCCTGCGGATGAGCAGTTCTTC.

The V and J genes are TRBV6-5 and TRBJ2-5, with a weak D call TRBD1 (6 bases). Germline CDR1 reads MNHEY; CDR2 reads SVGAGI. The V end was cut by 4 bases, the J end by 4 bases, with 10 bases between. The CDR3 length is 13 residues. The CDR3 loop is CASSSTGGETQYF. The CDR3 coding sequence is TGTGCCAGCAGTTCGACAGGTGGAGAGACCCAGTACTTC.

The V call is TRBV7-2, the J call TRBJ2-5, with 9 nucleotides matching TRBD2. There are 13 residues in the CDR3. Germline V CDR1 and CDR2: SGHTA, FQGNSA. With 5 bases clipped from V and 10 bases from J, the junction kept 8 bases outside the gene matches. The CDR3 DNA sequence: TGTGCCAGCAGCCCGACTAGCGGAAGCTACCAGTACTTC. The encoded protein is CASSPTSGSYQYF.

CDR3 amino acids: CASSPLSRDRSYEQYF. The CDR3 coding sequence is TGTGCCAGCTCACCACTAAGTAGGGACAGATCCTACGAGCAGTACTTC. The chain couples TRBV18 to TRBJ2-7, with 7 nucleotides matching TRBD1. Germline CDR1 KGHSH, CDR2 LQKENI. The CDR3 contains 16 residues. V dropped 1 base and J dropped 1; count of bases not matched to a gene: 7.

Ten or more counts support this clone. This same CDR3 is encoded by further DNA sequences in the sample. The chain combines TRBV29-1 with TRBJ1-5, with D possibly being TRBD1 (6 bases). Germline V gene sequence: CDR1 SQVTM, CDR2 ANQGSEA. The CDR3 spans 14 residues. V lost 4 bases and J 2 bases, leaving 12 bases between the germline ends. CDR3 sequence: CSVGVGGGNQPQHF. DNA of the CDR3: TGCAGCGTTGGGGTGGGGGGCGGCAATCAGCCCCAGCATTTT. Full variable domain (missing parts from reference TRBV29-1 and TRBJ1-5): SAVISQKPSRDICQRGTSLTIQCQVDSQVTMMFWYRQQPGQSLTLIATANQGSEATYESGFVIDKFPISRPNLTFSTLTVSNMSPEDSSIYLCSVGVGGGNQPQHFGDGTRLSIL.

This clone was observed many times. The chain links TRBV30 to TRBJ1-2; a possible D gene is TRBD1 (5 bases). Trimming shortened V by 0 bases and J by 8 bases, and 13 bases separated the two germline ends. The CDR3 is made up of 13 amino acids. Germline values: CDR1 GTSNPN, CDR2 SVGIG (reference sequence). CDR3 bases: TGTGCCTGGAGTGTCGCCAGGGTGGCGGGCTACACCTTC. It is translated as CAWSVARVAGYTF.

A few counts support this clone. This chain links TRBV5-1 with TRBJ2-6; the D gene could be TRBD1 or TRBD2 (6 bases each). Germline CDR1 is SGHRS and CDR2 is YFSETQ. The CDR3 is 15 residues long. Trimming removed 4 bases at V and 4 bases at J, with 12 bases between. The CDR3 protein is CASSPGGSGANVLTF. Written as DNA, the CDR3 is TGCGCCAGCAGCCCCGGGGGCTCAGGGGCCAACGTCCTGACTTTC.

A few counts support this clone. The chain couples TRBV28 to TRBJ1-5; D gene uncertain. V dropped 1 base and J dropped 2 bases, with 15 bases sitting between them. CDR1 and CDR2 from the germline V gene are MDHEN and SYDVKM. The CDR3 totals 17 residues. Here the CDR3 DNA reads TGTGCCAGCAGTTTATTAGCGGGGTCCGTAGGCAATCAGCCCCAGCATTTT. It yields the protein CASSLLAGSVGNQPQHF.

The V gene is TRBV25-1, the J gene TRBJ2-5, with 8 bases that match TRBD2. The J call may be in error: the DNA end matches TRBJ2-7 better. CDR1 is MGHDK and CDR2 is SYGVNS in the germline V gene. This CDR3 is built from 17 residues. Here the CDR3 reads CASTLGGTSFSSYEQYF. CDR3 coding DNA: TGTGCCAGCACCCTCGGCGGGACTAGTTTTTCTTCATACGAGCAGTACTTC.

This clone was detected once. The gene calls are TRBV29-1 and TRBJ2-1; TRBD1 matches 10 bases. CDR3 length equals 13 residues. Trimming took 4 bases from V and 8 from J; bases not matched to a gene: 5. Germline V gene sequence: CDR1 SQVTM, CDR2 ANQGSEA. The CDR3 loop is CSVADRGVDEQFF. CDR3 DNA: TGCAGCGTTGCGGACAGGGGGGTTGATGAGCAGTTCTTC.

This clone was counted many times. The chain has TRBV11-2 and TRBJ2-7; 8 nucleotides agree with TRBD2. The V segment lost 6 bases and the J segment 4 bases; nucleotides outside the gene matches: 11. This CDR3 has 15 amino acids. Germline values: CDR1 SGHAT, CDR2 FQNNGV. The CDR3 sequence is CASSTLSGNSYEQYF. The CDR3 DNA reads TGTGCCAGCAGTACCCTTAGCGGGAACTCTTACGAGCAGTACTTC.